The 28 T cell receptor beta chains below all came from one sample that was sequenced in a study of blood T cell repertoires in COVID-19. The table came from immunoSEQ multiplex PCR; TCRdb's copy has only in-frame clones and leaves some out. The sample holds around 230,000 clones, 80% to 90% seen once. The source material was PBMCs or T cells enriched from blood (not recorded which). The receptors were gathered from a woman aged 40 to 50 with acute COVID-19.

V usage is TRBV5-1 and J usage is TRBJ1-1, with D possibly TRBD1 on 6 matching bases. Germline values: CDR1 SGHRS, CDR2 YFSETQ. V was shortened by 2 bases and J by 2 bases, with 16 bases between the two germline ends. This CDR3 has 16 residues. CDR3 nucleotides: TGCGCCAGCAGCTTTCTTGTACGGACAGCTAACACTGAAGCTTTCTTT. Translation gives CASSFLVRTANTEAFF. Filled out from reference TRBV5-1 and TRBJ1-1, the complete variable domain reads KAGVTQTPRYLIKTRGQQVTLSCSPISGHRSVSWYQQTPGQGLQFLFEYFSETQRNKGNFPGRFSGRQFSNSRSEMNVSTLELGDSALYLCASSFLVRTANTEAFFGQGTRLTVV.

The chain couples TRBV12-3 or TRBV12-4 to TRBJ2-1; a weak D match, TRBD1 (7 bases). The CDR3 is 13 amino acids. With 5 bases removed from V and 9 bases from J, the gap between germline ends came to 14 bases. Here the CDR3 reads CASSPTGRGEQFF. DNA for the CDR3: TGTGCCAGCAGTCCGACAGGGCGGGGTGAGCAGTTCTTC.

The chain recombines TRBV2 with TRBJ2-1; the D gene is possibly TRBD2 (6 bases). The germline CDR1 and CDR2 sequences are SNHLY and FYNNEI. The CDR3 extends over 13 amino acids. With 9 bases removed from V and 5 bases from J, the gap between germline ends came to 14 bases. CDR3 protein: CASVGRLDNEQFF. The CDR3 DNA sequence: TGTGCCAGTGTTGGTAGACTAGACAATGAGCAGTTCTTC.

This rearrangement joins TRBV30 to TRBJ2-5, with a possible D match to TRBD2 (6 bases). The CDR3 length is 12 residues. Between the trimmed V and J ends, which lost 2 bases and 5 bases, there was a span of 9 bases. Germline CDR1 is GTSNPN and CDR2 is SVGIG (reference sequence). The CDR3 sequence: CAWSTAGETQYF. The DNA of the CDR3 is TGTGCCTGGAGTACAGCGGGCGAGACCCAGTACTTC.

This sequence joins TRBV15 and TRBJ1-1; weak D call: TRBD1 (6 bases). Trimming stripped 5 bases from V and 6 bases from J, with 19 bases between. The CDR3 totals 15 residues. Germline values: CDR1 LNHNV, CDR2 YYDKDF (reference sequence). The CDR3 is CATSSFRGAQAEAFF. CDR3 in DNA: TGTGCCACCAGCTCCTTTCGGGGGGCGCAGGCTGAAGCTTTCTTT.

The chain links TRBV6-5 to TRBJ1-2; D is ambiguous. Germline CDR1 is MNHEY and CDR2 is SVGAGI. V was pared by 4 bases and J by 4 bases, with 13 bases between. The CDR3 length is 14 residues. The CDR3 DNA follows: TGTGCCAGCAGTTTCGACCCGGGAGTCTATGGCTACACCTTC. Its translation is CASSFDPGVYGYTF.

The chain uses TRBV7-8 and TRBJ1-6, with D unresolved. CDR1 is SGHVS, CDR2 FQNEAQ, per germline. The CDR3 is 16 amino acids. The V and J ends lost 5 bases and 8 bases respectively, with 19 bases between them. The CDR3 bases are TGTGCCAGCAGCCCAACCCCGGGGTTTAGGGATTCACCCCTCCACTTT. As protein: CASSPTPGFRDSPLHF.

The sample holds one count of this clone. At the DNA level, this CDR3 is encoded by other sequences in the same sample as well. V and J are TRBV13 and TRBJ1-2; tentative D call: TRBD1 (6 bases). This CDR3 comprises 13 residues. CDR1 and CDR2 (germline): PRHDT, FYEKMQ (reference sequence). Trimming removed 5 bases at V and 4 bases at J, with 11 bases between. In DNA, the CDR3 is TGTGCCAGCAGCAGCCTGGACAGCTATGGCTACACCTTC. Its protein product is CASSSLDSYGYTF.

The chain has TRBV7-2 and TRBJ2-1; TRBD2 matches at 12 bases. J gave up 9 bases and V 1 base, and 4 bases lay outside the gene matches. This CDR3 has 15 amino acids. Germline V gene data show CDR1 as SGHTA and CDR2 as FQGNSA. The CDR3 region is CASSLVLAGGPEQFF. As DNA, the CDR3 is TGTGCCAGCAGCTTAGTTCTAGCGGGGGGGCCTGAGCAGTTCTTC. Supplemented by reference TRBV7-2 and TRBJ2-1, the full variable domain reads GAGVSQSPSNKVTEKGKDVELRCDPISGHTALYWYRQSLGQGLEFLIYFQGNSAPDKSGLPSDRFSAERTGGSVSTLTIQRTQQEDSAVYLCASSLVLAGGPEQFFGPGTRLTVL.

The genes are TRBV7-8 and TRBJ1-1; D unresolved. V was cut by 2 bases and J by 5 bases, with 15 bases left in between. The CDR3 is made up of 15 amino acids. CDR1 is SGHVS and CDR2 is FQNEAQ in the germline V gene. CDR3 DNA sequence: TGTGCCAGCAGCTTAAGCGTTTCCCGGGTAACTGAAGCTTTCTTT. Encoded protein: CASSLSVSRVTEAFF.

This CDR3 is CASSYGQLLVETF. The CDR3 DNA follows: TGTGCCAGCAGTTACGGGCAGCTTTTAGTAGAAACCTTC. This rearrangement joins TRBV6-5 to TRBJ1-2; unclear D gene. Germline V gene data show CDR1 as MNHEY and CDR2 as SVGAGI. This CDR3 is 13 amino acids long. The germline V and J ends were trimmed by 2 bases and 14 bases, with 18 bases remaining between them.

This clone was seen more than once but under ten times. The V gene is TRBV7-2, the J gene TRBJ2-2, with a weak D call TRBD1 (6 bases). The CDR3 length is 15 residues. Trimming cost V 5 bases and J 0 bases, with 10 bases left between them. Germline CDR1 is SGHTA and CDR2 is FQGNSA. DNA for the CDR3: TGTGCCAGCAGCCGGGACATCTCGAACACCGGGGAGCTGTTTTTT. Translation gives CASSRDISNTGELFF.

The V gene is TRBV9, the J gene TRBJ2-2; 9 nucleotides agree with TRBD1. The CDR3 has 16 amino acids. Germline CDR1 is SGDLS and CDR2 is YYNGEE. After removal of 4 bases from V and 6 bases from J, the junction contained 10 bases not matched to a gene. The CDR3 region is CASSPRTGTGSGELFF. CDR3 nucleotide sequence: TGTGCCAGCAGCCCCAGGACCGGGACAGGGTCCGGGGAGCTGTTTTTT.

This chain joins TRBV7-8 and TRBJ2-5; D might be TRBD2 (6 bases). The germline CDR1 and CDR2 sequences are SGHVS and FQNEAQ. This CDR3 has 14 residues. Trimming cost V 1 base and J 9 bases, with 15 bases left between them. The CDR3, as DNA: TGTGCCAGCAGCTTAGATCGCGGGGTCCGGGCCCAGTACTTC. As protein: CASSLDRGVRAQYF.

The chain links TRBV18 to TRBJ1-2; 7 nucleotides match TRBD1. Germline V gene data show CDR1 as KGHSH and CDR2 as LQKENI. The CDR3 has 15 amino acids. V lost 3 bases to trimming and J lost 6 bases; unmatched junction nucleotides: 10. Written as DNA, the CDR3 is TGTGCCAGCTCACCTCTCGACAGGGCATTGGATGGCTACACCTTC. Its protein product is CASSPLDRALDGYTF.

V and J are TRBV14 and TRBJ1-3; 9 bases are a match to TRBD1. The V and J ends lost 4 bases and 4 bases, in that order; junction bases with no gene match: 17. Germline-derived CDR1 and CDR2 are SGHDN and FVKESK. This CDR3 is 19 amino acids long. CDR3 in amino acids: CASSRTGPGTGHGGNTIYF. The CDR3 bases are TGTGCCAGCAGCCGAACGGGTCCCGGGACAGGGCACGGAGGAAACACCATATATTTT.

This clone was seen once. The chain has TRBV19 and TRBJ2-3; 7 bases match TRBD1. Germline V gives CDR1 LNHDA, CDR2 SQIVND (reference sequence). V lost 4 bases to trimming and J lost 1 base; unmatched junction nucleotides: 5. CDR3 size: 15 residues. The CDR3 DNA reads TGTGCCAGTAGTACGACAGGGTTGGGCACAGATACGCAGTATTTT. It translates to CASSTTGLGTDTQYF.

This clone has only a few counts. The rearrangement joins TRBV30 to TRBJ1-5; no firm D call. This CDR3 comprises 13 residues. V shed 1 base and J shed 7 bases, with 11 bases lying between them. CDR1 is GTSNPN and CDR2 is SVGIG in the germline V gene (reference sequence). CDR3 amino acids: CAWSGEGEQPQHF. The CDR3 DNA reads TGTGCCTGGAGTGGGGAGGGAGAACAGCCCCAGCATTTT.

The gene calls are TRBV27 and TRBJ2-1; 10 bases map to TRBD2. From germline, CDR1 is MNHEY and CDR2 SMNVEV (reference sequence). The CDR3 is made up of 16 amino acids. V trimming: 3 bases; J trimming: 8 bases; junction bases outside the gene matches: 10. The CDR3 DNA sequence: TGTGCCAGCAGTTTTGCTACAGCGGGGGGGACGGATGAGCAGTTCTTC. It translates to CASSFATAGGTDEQFF.

The CDR3 is CAIRDNPNTGELFF. The DNA for the CDR3 is TGTGCCATTAGGGACAACCCGAACACCGGGGAGCTGTTTTTT. This chain connects TRBV2 to TRBJ2-2; D may be TRBD1 (6 bases). Looked up from germline, CDR1 is SNHLY and CDR2 is FYNNEI. The CDR3 spans 14 residues. V dropped 10 bases and J dropped 0 bases, with 12 bases sitting between them.

The chain links TRBV27 to TRBJ1-6, with no clear D. V lost 2 bases and J 5 bases, leaving 10 bases between the germline ends. The CDR3 covers 15 residues. Germline CDR1 reads MNHEY; CDR2 reads SMNVEV (reference sequence). DNA of the CDR3: TGTGCCAGCAGTTTACAGGCAGTGAATAATTCACCCCTCCACTTT. This gives the protein CASSLQAVNNSPLHF.

The chain recombines TRBV5-4 with TRBJ1-4; D gene unclear. The CDR3 sequence is 13 residues long. V was trimmed by 0 bases and J by 10 bases, leaving 10 bases between them. Germline assignment: CDR1 SGHNT and CDR2 YYREEE (reference sequence). Here the CDR3 reads CASSLDREAKLFF. CDR3 sequence (DNA): TGTGCCAGCAGCTTGGATCGGGAAGCAAAACTGTTTTTT. The entire variable domain, with the rest obtained from reference TRBV5-4 and TRBJ1-4, is as follows: ETGVTQSPTHLIKTRGQQVTLRCSSQSGHNTVSWYQQALGQGPQFIFQYYREEENGRGNFPPRFSGLQFPNYSSELNVNALELDDSALYLCASSLDREAKLFFGSGTQLSVL.

V and J are TRBV2 and TRBJ2-7, with 13 bases matching TRBD2. V lost 6 bases to trimming and J lost 4 bases; unmatched junction nucleotides: 3. CDR3 size: 14 residues. Per germline, CDR1 SNHLY and CDR2 FYNNEI. CDR3 nucleotides: TGTGCCAGCAGGGGACTAGCGGGAAGGTACGAGCAGTACGTC. Its protein product is CASRGLAGRYEQYV.

This sequence joins TRBV9 and TRBJ1-2; 8 bases agree with TRBD1. Trimming removed 4 bases from V and 8 bases from J; junction bases left unmatched: 13. CDR3 size: 15 residues. Germline V gene data show CDR1 as SGDLS and CDR2 as YYNGEE. The CDR3 reads CASSPGQEVLKGYTF. In nucleotides, the CDR3 is TGTGCCAGCAGCCCGGGACAGGAGGTTTTGAAAGGCTACACCTTC. The whole variable domain, remainder taken from reference TRBV9 and TRBJ1-2, is DSGVTQTPKHLITATGQRVTLRCSPRSGDLSVYWYQQSLDQGLQFLIQYYNGEERAKGNILERFSAQQFPDLHSELNLSSLELGDSALYFCASSPGQEVLKGYTFGSGTRLTVV.

The chain recombines TRBV19 with TRBJ1-3, with TRBD1 as a possible D gene (6 bases). The germline V gene encodes CDR1 LNHDA and CDR2 SQIVND (reference sequence). This CDR3 comprises 14 residues. Trimming took off 6 bases at V and 4 bases at J, with 13 bases between the two ends. CDR3 protein: CASRGGILGNTIYF. The CDR3 DNA reads as TGTGCCAGTAGAGGGGGTATCCTCGGAAACACCATATATTTT.

The chain uses TRBV7-2 and TRBJ1-1, with no clear D. Germline V gene data show CDR1 as SGHTA and CDR2 as FQGNSA. The germline V and J ends were trimmed by 6 bases and 0 bases, with 8 bases remaining between them. This CDR3 has 13 amino acids. The CDR3 region is CASRAGLNTEAFF. Written as DNA, the CDR3 is TGTGCCAGCAGAGCTGGGCTGAACACTGAAGCTTTCTTT.

This chain links TRBV9 with TRBJ1-1; D not certain. CDR3 length: 11 residues. V gave up 5 bases and J gave up 5 bases, with 7 bases separating them. Germline-derived CDR1 and CDR2 are SGDLS and YYNGEE. CDR3 coding DNA: TGTGCCAGCAGTCCGGGGACTGAAGCTTTCTTT. It yields the protein CASSPGTEAFF.

The CDR3 loop reads CASNDRGGKGYTF. The CDR3 nucleotides are TGTGCCAGCAACGACAGGGGAGGCAAAGGCTACACCTTC. This rearrangement joins TRBV7-2 to TRBJ1-2, with 8 nucleotides matching TRBD1. Unmatched junction bases numbered 9, after V lost 7 bases and J lost 8 bases. This CDR3 is 13 amino acids long. The germline CDR1 and CDR2 sequences are SGHTA and FQGNSA.